These 9 T cell receptor beta chains were all obtained from the same sample, sequenced in a study of response to subunit inactivated influenza vaccine. A single record per CDR3 protein comes from TCRdb applying MiXCR to the RT-PCR reads. The repertoire consists of hundreds of thousands of distinct CDR3 sequences, with approximately 11% occurring once and the leading ten covering approximately 11%. These data are also associated with another study on T cells expressing NK-cell markers. That study adds: For TCR beta, cDNA was produced by 5'RACE template switching with UMIs.

Sequenced here: PBMCs from blood, sampled on the day of vaccination. Source of these receptors: a man in his fifties or sixties who received an inactivated influenza vaccine.

The V call is TRBV20-1, the J call TRBJ2-2; 7 nucleotides line up with TRBD1. J gave up 5 bases and V 5 bases, and 11 bases lay outside the gene matches. Germline lookup yields CDR1 DFQATT and CDR2 SNEGSKA (reference sequence). This CDR3 is built from 15 residues. In DNA form, the CDR3 reads TGCAGTGCTCAGGGGGTACGATCCCAAACCGGGGAGCTGTTTTTT. As protein: CSAQGVRSQTGELFF.

Concerning this clonotype: This could be a read error, since a much larger clone is one nucleotide away. The rearrangement links TRBV12-3 or TRBV12-4 to TRBJ2-5; 13 positions match TRBD2. The CDR3 runs to 17 residues. The junction had 8 bases not matched to a gene; V was cut back by 5 bases and J by 2 bases. CDR3 DNA: TGTGCCAGCAGTAAGGGACTAGCGGGGAACATACAAGAGACCCAGTACTTC. It yields the protein CASSKGLAGNIQETQYF.

This clonotype was recorded a few times. A junction end diverges from the germline sequence, so it may reflect a read error. The chain joins TRBV11-1 to TRBJ2-6; possible D gene TRBD1, 6 bases. CDR1 SGHAT and CDR2 FQDESV come from the germline V gene (reference sequence). CDR3 size: 19 residues. CDR3: CASTLVVTAGEKGANVLTF. The CDR3 bases are TGTGCCAGCACCTTAGTGGTCACGGCAGGGGAGAAGGGGGCCAACGTCCTGACTTTC.

This clonotype was seen only a few times. CDR3 amino acids: CASSQGFQGTDTQYF. CDR3 nucleotide sequence: TGTGCCAGCAGCCAAGGCTTTCAGGGAACAGATACGCAGTATTTT. This chain links TRBV4-2 with TRBJ2-3; the D gene is possibly TRBD1 (5 bases). The CDR3 contains 15 residues. The germline CDR1 and CDR2 sequences are LGHNA and YNFKEQ. The V end was cut by 1 base, the J end by 3 bases, with 11 bases between.

The V and J genes are TRBV20-1 and TRBJ2-3; weak D call: TRBD2 (5 bases). The CDR3 sequence is 12 residues long. Looked up from germline, CDR1 is DFQATT and CDR2 is SNEGSKA (reference sequence). CDR3 protein: CRAGADTDTQYF. CDR3 bases: TGCAGGGCGGGTGCGGACACAGATACGCAGTATTTT.

There are many counts of this clonotype. The chain is built from TRBV10-3 and TRBJ2-3; D not certain. V was cut by 0 bases and J by 0 bases, with 10 bases left in between. The CDR3 extends over 16 amino acids. Germline CDR1 ENHRY, CDR2 SYGVKD. The CDR3 protein is CAISESGGSSTDTQYF. CDR3 coding DNA: TGTGCCATCAGTGAGTCTGGCGGTTCTAGCACAGATACGCAGTATTTT.

This sequence joins TRBV5-5 and TRBJ1-5; tentative D call: TRBD1 (5 bases). Trimming removed 4 bases from V and 4 bases from J, with 15 bases in between. Germline values: CDR1 SGHKS, CDR2 YYEKEE (reference sequence). The length of the CDR3 is 15 residues. As DNA, the CDR3 is TGTGCCAGCAGCGGTGGGGCCGGGGAAAATCAGCCCCAGCATTTT. Its protein is CASSGGAGENQPQHF.

This clonotype has at least ten counts. The chain couples TRBV7-9 to TRBJ2-3; 8 nucleotides line up with TRBD2. The CDR3 totals 14 residues. The J segment lost 2 bases and the V segment lost 4 bases, leaving 2 bases of the junction unmatched. Per germline, CDR1 SEHNR and CDR2 FQNEAQ (reference sequence). The CDR3 bases are TGTGCCAGCAGCTCGCGGGGGGACACAGATACGCAGTATTTT. Its translation is CASSSRGDTDTQYF.

The sample holds many counts of this clonotype. The chain carries TRBV7-9 and TRBJ1-1; D not certain. Per the germline V gene, CDR1 is SEHNR and CDR2 is FQNEAQ (reference sequence). The CDR3 contains 15 residues. Trimming cost V 1 base and J 3 bases, with 12 bases left between them. The CDR3 sequence is CASSLENLPYTEAFF. Here the CDR3 DNA reads TGTGCCAGCAGCTTAGAGAACCTCCCCTACACTGAAGCTTTCTTT.